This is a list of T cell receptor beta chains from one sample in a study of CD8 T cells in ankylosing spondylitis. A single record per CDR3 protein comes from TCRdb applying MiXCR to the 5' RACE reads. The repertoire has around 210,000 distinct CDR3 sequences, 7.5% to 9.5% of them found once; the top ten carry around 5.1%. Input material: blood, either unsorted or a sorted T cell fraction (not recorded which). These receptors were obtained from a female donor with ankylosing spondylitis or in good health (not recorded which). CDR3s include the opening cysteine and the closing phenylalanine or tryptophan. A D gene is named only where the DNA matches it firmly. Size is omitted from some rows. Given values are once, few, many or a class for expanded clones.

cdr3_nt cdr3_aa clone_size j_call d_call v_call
TGTGCCAGCAGTTTAGAGGACACTGAAGCTTTCTTT CASSLEDTEAFF many TRBJ1-1 . TRBV12-3/TRBV12-4
TGTGCCACCAGTGATCGGGCGGGAAGATACAATGAGCAGTTCTTC CATSDRAGRYNEQFF many TRBJ2-1 . TRBV24-1
TGTGCCAGCAGCCCAAGCGGGACAGGTGGCCACGAGCAGTACTTC CASSPSGTGGHEQYF . TRBJ2-7 . TRBV4-2
TGCAGTGCACCGGGACAGGCCCCGGATGGCTACACCTTC CSAPGQAPDGYTF many TRBJ1-2 TRBD1 TRBV20-1
TGTGCCAGCCGCATCTCCAGGAACACTGAAGCTTTCTTT CASRISRNTEAFF . TRBJ1-1 . TRBV11-2
TGTGCCAGCAGCTTGGCCGGGACTAGAGTCCACAATGAGCAGTTCTTC CASSLAGTRVHNEQFF many TRBJ2-1 TRBD2 TRBV5-6
TGTGCCAGCAGCTACGGGGCCTTCTCGGAAGGGGCCAACGTCCTGACTTTC CASSYGAFSEGANVLTF many TRBJ2-6 . TRBV5-6
TGTGCCACCTTTGACAGCCGCTACGAGCAGTACTTC CATFDSRYEQYF many TRBJ2-7 . TRBV28
TGCGCCACCGCCGGCGGGTCTAGCACAGATACGCAGTATTTT CATAGGSSTDTQYF many TRBJ2-3 . TRBV5-1
TGTGCCAGCAGTCGGCCCAACAGGGGCGCTGGAAACACCATATATTTT CASSRPNRGAGNTIYF many TRBJ1-3 TRBD1 TRBV12-3/TRBV12-4
TGCGCCAGCAGCCTAACGGGACGGCATGAAAAACTGTTTTTT CASSLTGRHEKLFF many TRBJ1-4 . TRBV5-1
TGTGCCAGCAGCTTTAGCCTTCCCGGGGATGAGCAGTTCTTC CASSFSLPGDEQFF many TRBJ2-1 . TRBV11-2
TGCAGTGCTAGGGACAGGATTGTAGGTGGTGGTGAGACCCAGTACTTC CSARDRIVGGGETQYF . TRBJ2-5 TRBD1 TRBV20-1
TGCAGTGCCGGGAGGCAGAGGGCAGGCACAGATACGCAGTATTTT CSAGRQRAGTDTQYF many TRBJ2-3 TRBD2 TRBV20-1
TGCAGCTCGGGGGCCGGGGCCACAGATACGCAGTATTTT CSSGAGATDTQYF . TRBJ2-3 . TRBV29-1
TGTGCCAGCAGCTTGGCGGCGGACAATGAGCAGTTCTTC CASSLAADNEQFF many TRBJ2-1 . TRBV5-5
TGCAGTGCTAGCTATGGAATTCATCAGCCCCAGCATTTT CSASYGIHQPQHF many TRBJ1-5 . TRBV20-1
TGCAGTGCTTCGGGGGGCAGGGGAAGCAATCAGCCCCAGCATTTT CSASGGRGSNQPQHF many TRBJ1-5 . TRBV20-1